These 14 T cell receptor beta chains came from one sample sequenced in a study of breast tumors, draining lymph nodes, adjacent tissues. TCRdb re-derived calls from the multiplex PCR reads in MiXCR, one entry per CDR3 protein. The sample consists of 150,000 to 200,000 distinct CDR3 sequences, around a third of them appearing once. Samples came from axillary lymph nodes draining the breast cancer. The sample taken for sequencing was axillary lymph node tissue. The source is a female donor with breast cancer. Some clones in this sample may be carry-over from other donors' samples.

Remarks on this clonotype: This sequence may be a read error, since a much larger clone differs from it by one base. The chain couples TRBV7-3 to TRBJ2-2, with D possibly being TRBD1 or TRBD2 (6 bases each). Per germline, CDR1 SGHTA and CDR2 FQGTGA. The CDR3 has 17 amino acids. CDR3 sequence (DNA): TGTGCCAGCAGCCCCCAAGGGGGGCAGGGTGGCACCGGGCAGCTGTTTTTT. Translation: CASSPQGGQGGTGQLFF.

This chain's CDR3 is CSVGSTGEKLFF. The DNA of the CDR3 is TGCAGCGTTGGGTCCACAGGGGAAAAACTGTTTTTT. The rearrangement links TRBV29-1 to TRBJ1-4; TRBD1 might be the D (6 bases). The CDR3 contains 12 residues. V was trimmed by 4 bases and J by 8 bases, leaving 11 bases between them. CDR1 SQVTM and CDR2 ANQGSEA come from the germline V gene.

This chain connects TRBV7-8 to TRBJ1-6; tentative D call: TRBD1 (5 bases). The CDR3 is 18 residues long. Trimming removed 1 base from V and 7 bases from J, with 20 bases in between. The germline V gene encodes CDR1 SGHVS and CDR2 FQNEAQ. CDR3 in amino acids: CASSLETYGAGENSPLHF. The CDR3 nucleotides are TGTGCCAGCAGCTTAGAGACGTATGGGGCAGGCGAGAATTCACCCCTCCACTTT.

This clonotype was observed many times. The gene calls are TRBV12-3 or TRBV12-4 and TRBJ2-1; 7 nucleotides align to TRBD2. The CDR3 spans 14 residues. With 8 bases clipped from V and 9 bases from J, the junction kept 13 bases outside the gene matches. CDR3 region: CASSGTMPWAEQFF. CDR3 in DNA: TGTGCCAGCTCCGGGACTATGCCGTGGGCTGAGCAGTTCTTC.

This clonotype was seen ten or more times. CDR3 in amino acids: CASSVGNSPLHF. CDR3 DNA: TGTGCCAGCAGCGTAGGAAATTCACCCCTCCACTTT. The V gene is TRBV9, the J gene TRBJ1-6; unclear D gene. Germline V lookup: CDR1 SGDLS, CDR2 YYNGEE. Between the trimmed V and J ends, which lost 0 bases and 7 bases, there was a span of 2 bases. The CDR3 length is 12 residues.

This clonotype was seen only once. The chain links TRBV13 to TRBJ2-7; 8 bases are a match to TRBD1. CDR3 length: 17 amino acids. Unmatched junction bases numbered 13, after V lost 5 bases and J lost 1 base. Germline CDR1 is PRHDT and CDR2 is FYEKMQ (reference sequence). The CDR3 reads CASSEEGVGTGSYEQYF. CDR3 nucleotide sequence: TGTGCCAGCAGCGAAGAGGGGGTTGGGACAGGTTCCTACGAGCAGTACTTC.

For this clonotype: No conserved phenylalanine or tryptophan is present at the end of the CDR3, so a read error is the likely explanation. The CDR3 protein is CSVRAGGTEAFI. The CDR3 DNA reads TGCAGCGTTCGGGCAGGGGGAACTGAAGCTTTCATT. The rearrangement uses TRBV29-1 and TRBJ1-1, with 7 bases identical to TRBD1. The germline V gene has CDR1 SQVTM and CDR2 ANQGSEA. Germline trimming cut 5 bases from V and 5 bases from J; bases unmatched to any gene: 5. The CDR3 extends over 12 amino acids.

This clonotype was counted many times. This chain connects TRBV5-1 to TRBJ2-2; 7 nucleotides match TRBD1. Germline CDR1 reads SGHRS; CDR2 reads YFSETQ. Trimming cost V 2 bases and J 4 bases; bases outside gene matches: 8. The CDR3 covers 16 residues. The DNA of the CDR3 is TGCGCCAGCAGCTTCCCCCGGGACAGAAGCACCGGGGAGCTGTTTTTT. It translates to CASSFPRDRSTGELFF. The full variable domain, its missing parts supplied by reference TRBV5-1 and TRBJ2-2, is KAGVTQTPRYLIKTRGQQVTLSCSPISGHRSVSWYQQTPGQGLQFLFEYFSETQRNKGNFPGRFSGRQFSNSRSEMNVSTLELGDSALYLCASSFPRDRSTGELFFGEGSRLTVL.

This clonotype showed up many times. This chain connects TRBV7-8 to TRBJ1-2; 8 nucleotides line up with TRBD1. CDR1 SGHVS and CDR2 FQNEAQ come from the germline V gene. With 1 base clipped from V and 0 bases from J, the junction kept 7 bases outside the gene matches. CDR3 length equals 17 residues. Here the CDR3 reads CASSLETGGPTNYGYTF. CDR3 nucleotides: TGTGCCAGCAGCTTAGAAACAGGGGGGCCAACTAACTATGGCTACACCTTC.

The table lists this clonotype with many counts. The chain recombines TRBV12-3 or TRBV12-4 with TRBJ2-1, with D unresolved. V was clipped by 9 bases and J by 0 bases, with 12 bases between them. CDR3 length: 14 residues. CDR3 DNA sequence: TGTGCCAGTCAGAGATGGGGCTCCTACAATGAGCAGTTCTTC. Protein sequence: CASQRWGSYNEQFF.

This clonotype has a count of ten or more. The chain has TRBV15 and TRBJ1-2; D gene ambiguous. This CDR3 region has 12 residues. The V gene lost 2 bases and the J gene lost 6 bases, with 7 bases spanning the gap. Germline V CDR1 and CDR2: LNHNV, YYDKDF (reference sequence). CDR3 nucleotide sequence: TGTGCCACCAGCAGAATTGGGGATGGCTACACCTTC. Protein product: CATSRIGDGYTF.

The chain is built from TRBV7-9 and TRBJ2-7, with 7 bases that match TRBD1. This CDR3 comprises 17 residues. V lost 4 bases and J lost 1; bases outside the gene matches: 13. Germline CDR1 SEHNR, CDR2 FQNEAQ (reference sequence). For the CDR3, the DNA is TGTGCCAGCAGCTCCCTGGACGGGACAGTCAATTCCTACGAGCAGTACTTC. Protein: CASSSLDGTVNSYEQYF.

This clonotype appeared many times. This chain's CDR3 is CSASQGFGDQPQHF. The CDR3 bases are TGCAGTGCTAGCCAGGGGTTCGGGGATCAGCCCCAGCATTTT. The chain carries TRBV20-1 and TRBJ1-5; D may be TRBD1 (6 bases). V was shortened by 3 bases and J by 5 bases, with 14 bases between the two germline ends. CDR3 length equals 14 residues. The V gene's germline CDR1 is DFQATT and CDR2 SNEGSKA (reference sequence).

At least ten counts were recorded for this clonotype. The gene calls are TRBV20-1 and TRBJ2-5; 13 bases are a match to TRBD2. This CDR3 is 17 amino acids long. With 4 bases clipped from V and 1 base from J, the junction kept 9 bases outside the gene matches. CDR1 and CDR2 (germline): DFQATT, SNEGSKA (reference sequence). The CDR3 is CSAKRLAGGTFQETQYF. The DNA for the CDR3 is TGCAGTGCTAAACGACTAGCGGGGGGCACCTTCCAAGAGACCCAGTACTTC.